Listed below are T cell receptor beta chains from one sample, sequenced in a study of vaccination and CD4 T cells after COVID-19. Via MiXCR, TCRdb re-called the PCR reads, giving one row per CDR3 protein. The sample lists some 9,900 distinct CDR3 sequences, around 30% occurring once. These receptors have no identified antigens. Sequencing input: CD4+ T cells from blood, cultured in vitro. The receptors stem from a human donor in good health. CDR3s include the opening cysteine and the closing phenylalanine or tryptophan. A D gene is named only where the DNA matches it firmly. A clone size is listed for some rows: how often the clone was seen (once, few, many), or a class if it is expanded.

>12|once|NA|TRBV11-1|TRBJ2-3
TGTGCCAGCAGCTTAGTTTTAGATACGCAGTATTTT
CASSLVLDTQYF
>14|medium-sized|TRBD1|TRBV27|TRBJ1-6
TGTGCCAGCAGTCTCGGGACAGGGAATTCACCCCTCCACTTT
CASSLGTGNSPLHF
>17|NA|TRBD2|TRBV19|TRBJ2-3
TGTGCCAGTAGTACCCCGGGACTAGCGGGAGTAGCGGATACGCAGTATTTT
CASSTPGLAGVADTQYF
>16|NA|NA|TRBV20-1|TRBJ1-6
TGCAGTGCGTCGAATGTTGGGAGCCCTTATAATTCACTCCTCCACTTT
CSASNVGSPYNSLLHF
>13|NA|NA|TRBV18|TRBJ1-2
TGTGCCAGCTCACCAGACAAGGTTTCTGGCTACACCTTC
CASSPDKVSGYTF
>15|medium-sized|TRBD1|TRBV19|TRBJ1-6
TGTGCCAGTAGCCCAGGGGGATCCTATAATTCACCCCTCCACTTT
CASSPGGSYNSPLHF
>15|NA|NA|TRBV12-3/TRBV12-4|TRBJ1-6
TGTGCCAGCAGCACTACCGGGGCAGTCAATTCACCCCTCCACTTT
CASSTTGAVNSPLHF
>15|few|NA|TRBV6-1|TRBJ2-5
TGTGCCAGCAGTAACAGGGTTGGGAGCCAAGAGACCCAGTACTTC
CASSNRVGSQETQYF
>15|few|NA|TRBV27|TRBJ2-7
TGTGCCAGCTCAAACTCCGGGACATATAACTACGAGCAGTACTTC
CASSNSGTYNYEQYF
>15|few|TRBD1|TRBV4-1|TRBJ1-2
TGCGCCAGCAGCCAAGATACACAGGGGAACTATGGCTACACCTTC
CASSQDTQGNYGYTF
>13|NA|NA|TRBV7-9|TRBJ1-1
TGTGCCAGCAGCTTTAAGGTCGGGGGCGAAGCTTTCTTT
CASSFKVGGEAFF
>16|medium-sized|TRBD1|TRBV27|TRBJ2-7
TGTGCCAGCAGTTTGCCCGGGACAGGTCGGTGGGACGAGCAGTACTTC
CASSLPGTGRWDEQYF
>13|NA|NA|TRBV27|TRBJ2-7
TGTGCCAGCAGCCTGGGACTCTTATACGAGCAGTACTTC
CASSLGLLYEQYF
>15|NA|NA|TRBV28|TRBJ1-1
TGTGCCAGCAGTTTATTAATAGGGACTGGGTCTGAAGCTTTCTTT
CASSLLIGTGSEAFF
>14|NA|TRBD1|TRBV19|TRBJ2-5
TGTGCCAGTAGTAGCCGGGACAGACAAGAGACCCAGTACTTC
CASSSRDRQETQYF
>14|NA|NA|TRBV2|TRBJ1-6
TGTGCCAGCAAGGTTGGTGGGGCCGGGGCACCCCTCCACTTT
CASKVGGAGAPLHF
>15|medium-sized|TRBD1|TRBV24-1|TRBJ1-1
TGTGCCACCAGTGATTTGACAGGGGGCAGAGAAGAAGCTTTCTTT
CATSDLTGGREEAFF
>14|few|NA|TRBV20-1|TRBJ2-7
TGCAGTGCTACTAGGCGGCCGTTTGCTATGGAGCAGTACTTC
CSATRRPFAMEQYF
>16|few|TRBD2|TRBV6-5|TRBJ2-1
TGTGCCAGCAGTTACTCGAAGTCTAGCGGGAAGCTTGAGCAGTTCTTC
CASSYSKSSGKLEQFF
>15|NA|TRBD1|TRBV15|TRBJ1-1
TGTGCCACCAGCAGACCGACCCCAGGGGGCACTGAAGCTTTCTTT
CATSRPTPGGTEAFF
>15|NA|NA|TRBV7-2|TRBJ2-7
TGTGCCAGCAGTCACCCAGCGCTAGCGTTCTACAAGCAGTACTTC
CASSHPALAFYKQYF
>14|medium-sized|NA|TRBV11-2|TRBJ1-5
TGTGCCAGCAGCGTCCCGGGCAGCAATCAGCCCCAGCATTTT
CASSVPGSNQPQHF
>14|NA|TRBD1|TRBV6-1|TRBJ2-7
TGTGTCAGCTTCCGGACAGGCCACTCCTACGAGCAGTACTTC
CVSFRTGHSYEQYF
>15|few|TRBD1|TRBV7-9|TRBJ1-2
TGTGCCAGCAGCTTAGACGGGACAGGGGCCTATGGCTACACCTTC
CASSLDGTGAYGYTF
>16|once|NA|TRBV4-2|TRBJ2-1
TGTGCCAGCAGCCAACCGGGCCTGAGCTCCTACAATGAGCAGTTCTTC
CASSQPGLSSYNEQFF
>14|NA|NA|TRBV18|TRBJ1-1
TGTGCCAGCTCACCAAAGGGGCAGGAAACTGAAGCTTTCTTT
CASSPKGQETEAFF
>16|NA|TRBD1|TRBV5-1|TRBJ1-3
TGCGCCAGCAGCGACCCGGGACAGGGAAGTGGAAACGCCATATATTTT
CASSDPGQGSGNAIYF
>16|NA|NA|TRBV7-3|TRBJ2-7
TGTGCCAGCAGCCCCTCAGGGGGGGGAGGGCCCCACGAGCAGTACTTC
CASSPSGGGGPHEQYF